A selection of T cell receptor beta chains follows, all from one sample in a study of T cells in Graves' hyperthyroidism and ophthalmopathy. TCRdb processed the multiplex PCR reads anew with MiXCR; each CDR3 protein has one entry. Of 470,000 or so distinct CDR3 sequences in the sample, less than 25% are singletons; the top ten hold about 26%. The sample consisted of blood. These receptors were collected from a man younger than 30 with Graves' hyperthyroidism. The CDR3 runs from the conserved cysteine through the conserved F or W. The D gene is left open where the match is weak. Clone size is given for some rows only: seen once, a few or many times, or a class if the clone is expanded.

j_call: TRBJ1-5; v_call: TRBV12-3/TRBV12-4; clone_size: NA; d_call: NA; cdr3_nt: TGTGCCAGCAGTTCTGGGCGGACGGGGAACTTAAATCAGCCCCAGCATTTT; cdr3_aa: CASSSGRTGNLNQPQHF
j_call: TRBJ2-2; v_call: TRBV12-3/TRBV12-4; clone_size: many; d_call: TRBD1; cdr3_nt: TGTGCCAGCAGTTTAACCTGGACAGGACCCGGGGAGCTGTTTTTT; cdr3_aa: CASSLTWTGPGELFF
j_call: TRBJ1-6; v_call: TRBV7-2; clone_size: NA; d_call: NA; cdr3_nt: TGTGCCAGCAGCTATGCAGGGGTCGGTCCCCTCCACTTT; cdr3_aa: CASSYAGVGPLHF
j_call: TRBJ2-2; v_call: TRBV7-9; clone_size: many; d_call: NA; cdr3_nt: TGTGCCAGCAGCCCCGGTCGGGGGCCCGGGGAGCTGTTTTTT; cdr3_aa: CASSPGRGPGELFF
j_call: TRBJ2-7; v_call: TRBV30; clone_size: many; d_call: NA; cdr3_nt: TGTGCCTGGAGTGATGGGACCGGGCAGCAGTACTTC; cdr3_aa: CAWSDGTGQQYF
j_call: TRBJ2-2; v_call: TRBV9; clone_size: many; d_call: TRBD1; cdr3_nt: TGTGCCAGCAGTTCCTTGGTCGGACAGGGGTACACCGGGGAGCTGTTTTTT; cdr3_aa: CASSSLVGQGYTGELFF
j_call: TRBJ2-7; v_call: TRBV20-1; clone_size: NA; d_call: TRBD2; cdr3_nt: TGCAGTGCTAGAGTAGGGCGGGAGTTTCGCGAGCAGTACTTC; cdr3_aa: CSARVGREFREQYF
j_call: TRBJ2-7; v_call: TRBV24-1; clone_size: many; d_call: TRBD1; cdr3_nt: TGTGCCACCAGTGGGACAGGGTCGGGCTACGAGCAGTACTTC; cdr3_aa: CATSGTGSGYEQYF
j_call: TRBJ2-7; v_call: TRBV7-2; clone_size: NA; d_call: NA; cdr3_nt: TGTGCCAGCAGCTTAGCGGACAGCACCCTCTACGAGCAGTACTTC; cdr3_aa: CASSLADSTLYEQYF
j_call: TRBJ2-7; v_call: TRBV19; clone_size: few; d_call: NA; cdr3_nt: TGTGCCAGTAGCCGGGCCCTGGACAAGACCTACGAGCAGTACTTC; cdr3_aa: CASSRALDKTYEQYF
j_call: TRBJ2-5; v_call: TRBV3-1; clone_size: few; d_call: TRBD2; cdr3_nt: TGTGCCAGCAGCCAAGCCGGACTAGGAGAGACCCAGTACTTC; cdr3_aa: CASSQAGLGETQYF
j_call: TRBJ2-7; v_call: TRBV7-9; clone_size: many; d_call: NA; cdr3_nt: TGTGCCAGCAGCTTAGGGGAATACGAGCAGTACTTC; cdr3_aa: CASSLGEYEQYF
j_call: TRBJ1-1; v_call: TRBV3-1; clone_size: many; d_call: TRBD1; cdr3_nt: TGTGCCAGCAGCCGGACAGGGCGGCACACTGAAGCTTTCTTT; cdr3_aa: CASSRTGRHTEAFF
j_call: TRBJ2-7; v_call: TRBV11-2; clone_size: NA; d_call: TRBD1; cdr3_nt: TGTGCCAGCAGCCGGAAAGGGACAGGGGGCCGGAGATTGTCCTACGAGCAGTACTTC; cdr3_aa: CASSRKGTGGRRLSYEQYF
j_call: TRBJ1-2; v_call: TRBV9; clone_size: NA; d_call: TRBD1; cdr3_nt: TGTGCCAGCAGCGTTACAGGGGGTGGCTACACCTTC; cdr3_aa: CASSVTGGGYTF
j_call: TRBJ1-1; v_call: TRBV6-5; clone_size: many; d_call: NA; cdr3_nt: TGTGCCAGCTCATATGAGGCGAAAACTGAAGCTTTCTTT; cdr3_aa: CASSYEAKTEAFF